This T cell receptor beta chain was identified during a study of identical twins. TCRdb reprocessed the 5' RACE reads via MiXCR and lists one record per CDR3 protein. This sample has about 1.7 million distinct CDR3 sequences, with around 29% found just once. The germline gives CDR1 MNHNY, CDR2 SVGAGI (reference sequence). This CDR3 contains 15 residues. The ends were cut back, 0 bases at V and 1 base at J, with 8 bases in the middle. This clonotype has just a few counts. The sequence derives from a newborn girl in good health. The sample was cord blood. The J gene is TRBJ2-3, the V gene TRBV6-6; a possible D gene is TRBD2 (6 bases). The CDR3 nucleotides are TGTGCCAGCAGTTACTCGGGACTCGGCACAGATACGCAGTATTTT. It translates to CASSYSGLGTDTQYF.